The T cell receptor beta chain described here comes from a study of Graves' ophthalmopathy and Graves' hyperthyroidism. Investigators amplified TCR beta CDR3 regions from RNA transcripts. A first-round RT-PCR used HTBI primers, followed by a second-round multiplex PCR. Via MiXCR, TCRdb re-called the multiplex PCR reads, giving one row per CDR3 protein. In the table there are approximately 160,000 distinct CDR3 sequences, approximately 38% of which are singletons. Study-level points and caveats: A majority of expanded thyroid clonotypes exceeding 0.001 frequency were likewise present in blood.

Ophthalmopathy donors were characterized by moderate-to-severe activity, CAS of at least 3, NOSPECS of at least 4, and duration under 3 months. The germline V and J ends were trimmed by 4 bases and 5 bases, with 11 bases remaining between them. The germline V gene encodes CDR1 DFQATT and CDR2 SNEGSKA (reference sequence). The CDR3 spans 12 residues. This clonotype appeared once. Its target is not known. Specimen: peripheral blood. This TCR derives from a woman aged 40 to 50 with Graves' ophthalmopathy. The chain combines TRBV20-1 with TRBJ2-5; a weak D match, TRBD2 (6 bases). The CDR3 protein is CSAKTSTETQYF. The CDR3 coding sequence is TGCAGTGCTAAGACTAGTACGGAGACCCAGTACTTC.